The T cell receptor beta chain described here comes from a study of blood T cell repertoires in COVID-19. Seattle's enrolled individuals joined amid active infection and were then monitored longitudinally. The method was immunoSEQ multiplex PCR; TCRdb's version includes in-frame clones alone and lacks a portion of them. The profile covers about 220,000 clones, with 82% appearing a single time and approximately 5.6% taken by the ten largest. CDR3 length equals 15 residues. Trimming removed 0 bases from V and 0 bases from J, with 6 bases in between. Germline CDR1 is SGHTA and CDR2 is FQGNSA. Source material: peripheral blood. This sequence was found in a woman in her seventies with COVID-19, enrolled during active disease. This sequence joins TRBV7-2 and TRBJ1-3, with D possibly matching TRBD1 (5 bases). In DNA form, the CDR3 reads TGTGCCAGCAGCTTAGCGACAGCCTCTGGAAACACCATATATTTT. This encodes CASSLATASGNTIYF.